This T cell receptor beta chain was obtained from a study of cytomegalovirus exposure and HLA in healthy donors. Points on this clone: The antigen is undetermined.

This CDR3 has 14 residues. Germline loops: CDR1 LNHDA, CDR2 SQIVND (reference sequence). After removal of 10 bases from V and 6 bases from J, the junction contained 10 bases not matched to a gene. Study-wide findings and caveats: TCR beta V segments were, for the most part, productive about 87% or about 30% of the time in an earlier analysis.

PCR used 60 Vbeta primers and 13 Jbeta primers. TCRdb's copy holds only in-frame clones and misses some; the assay was immunoSEQ multiplex PCR. The sample records about 140,000 clones, roughly 88% being singletons. This receptor was identified in a woman in her thirties or forties in good health and CMV-seronegative. The sample was PBMCs. The rearrangement links TRBV19 to TRBJ1-4; TRBD1 matches 8 bases. CDR3 sequence: CAISNPGQDEKLFF. The CDR3 coding sequence is TGTGCCATTTCAAACCCGGGACAGGATGAAAAACTGTTTTTT.